What follows is one TCR beta chain and its context. What this receptor recognizes is not known. HCMV-specific IgG was detected in serum with a commercial ELISA kit to determine HCMV serostatus. Peripheral blood mononuclear cells were isolated from blood by Ficoll density gradient centrifugation. These data belong to a study of T cells expressing NK-cell markers (dated by TCRdb to 2019 to 2021). For context, the study as a whole: TCR beta-chain repertoires were profiled in sorted CD3+CD56+NKG2C+, CD3+CD56+NKG2C- and CD3+CD56-NKG2C+ T-cell subsets from fewer than 10 donors. The eight sequenced donors were randomly selected healthy volunteers, three men and five women. The libraries were sequenced on Illumina HiSeq 2000/2500, MiSeq or NextSeq, producing 2 x 150 bp reads. Among the eight sequenced donors, seven were HCMV-seropositive and one was HCMV-seronegative. General study outcomes and caveats: Those dominant clonotypes were again the most abundant among CD3+CD56-NKG2C+ cells in a handful of donors, at 28.3-60.1%. For six donors, the dominant CD3+CD56+NKG2C+ clonotypes were among the top 10 CD8+ clonotypes and accounted for about 1.0-7.0% of CD8+ T cells. Whether the expanded NKG2C-expressing T cell clones were specific for HCMV antigens was left unclear.

These reads were obtained on an Illumina HiSeq 2000. 5'RACE template switching, by which a universal primer site and unique molecular identifiers were added, was used to make TCR beta cDNA libraries. cDNA synthesis was primed from the TCR beta constant segment and was followed by two successive PCR amplification steps. As for the original processing: Reads were demultiplexed and grouped by UMI with MIGEC, and clonotypes were assembled and quantified with MiTCR. Only TCR cDNA sequences supported by at least two reads were kept to exclude erroneous sequences. The tcR package was used for downstream repertoire analysis, and clonotypes were matched across fractions by CDR3 nucleotide sequence plus V segment. VDJmatch was used to annotate antigen specificity against VDJdb, with one amino acid substitution allowed in CDR3. After the reads were reprocessed by TCRdb, one entry was made per CDR3 protein sequence, with no DNA. Clone size and V and J calls follow TCRdb, not the original study. The sample table records hundreds of thousands of distinct CDR3 sequences. 6% to 9.5% of the sample is taken by the ten largest.

The CDR3, from cysteine to phenylalanine, totals 12 residues. DNA was not recorded. CDR1 and CDR2, looked up from the germline V gene (reference sequence), are LGHDT and YNNKEL. The receptor's source is a woman aged 18-70 years in good health. The rearrangement combines TRBV3-1 with TRBJ1-1; TCRdb reports TRBD1, a call that lacks DNA to check it against. The specimen sequenced was blood T cells: a sorted CD56 or NKG2C T cell subset, CD4+ or CD8+ T cells, or bulk PBMC T cells (not recorded which). The CDR3 region reads CASSQGGAEAFF. With the portions outside the CDR3 filled from the reference TRBV3-1 and TRBJ1-1 genes, the complete variable region becomes DTAVSQTPKYLVTQMGNDKSIKCEQNLGHDTMYWYKQDSKKFLKIMFSYNNKELIINETVPNRFSPKSPDKAHLNLHINSLELGDSAVYFCASSQGGAEAFFGQGTRLTVV.